These 3 T cell receptor beta chains were all obtained from the same sample, sequenced in a study of vaccination and CD4 T cells after COVID-19. Cultured CD4+ T cells had their DNA profiled by the Oncomine TCR Beta short-read assay. MiXCR, applied by TCRdb to the PCR reads, yields one record per CDR3 protein. The sample lists 20,000 to 30,000 distinct CDR3 sequences; 64% were seen once. Treatment in this sample: approximately 9-day PBMC culture with coronavirus spike peptide pools or control peptides (ViraFEST assay). No antigen has been assigned to these receptors. The material sequenced was CD4+ T cells from blood, cultured in vitro. Receptors were obtained from a human donor who had recovered from COVID-19.

The rearrangement uses TRBV28 and TRBJ1-1; a weak D match, TRBD1 (6 bases). V was trimmed by 4 bases and J by 9 bases, leaving 12 bases between them. Germline CDR1 MDHEN, CDR2 SYDVKM. The CDR3 length is 12 residues. This chain's CDR3 is CASSSRTAKAFF. CDR3 DNA sequence: TGTGCCAGCAGTTCCAGGACAGCCAAAGCTTTCTTT.

CDR3 DNA sequence: TGTGCCAGCAGGAACGGGTTGCGGCCCCAGCATTTT. This encodes CASRNGLRPQHF. The rearrangement links TRBV6-2 or TRBV6-3 to TRBJ1-5; D is unclear. V was clipped by 6 bases and J by 9 bases, with 12 bases between them. The CDR3 contains 12 residues. Germline lookup yields CDR1 MNHEY and CDR2 SVGEGT.

This clonotype was observed a handful of times. V is TRBV27 and J is TRBJ1-1; D unresolved. CDR3 length: 12 residues. Trimming left V 10 bases short and J 2 bases short, with 11 bases between. Germline assignment: CDR1 MNHEY and CDR2 SMNVEV (reference sequence). The chain's CDR3 is CATGDPNTEAFF. Here the CDR3 DNA reads TGTGCCACGGGTGATCCTAACACTGAAGCTTTCTTT.